This entry lists 29 T cell receptor beta chains sequenced from one sample in a study of blood T cells in healthy people across ages. Using a J-beta primer mix together with a sample-barcoded 5' primer, a second PCR was run for roughly 7 to 12 cycles. TCRdb processed the 5' RACE reads anew with MiXCR; each CDR3 protein has one entry. The sample has about 1,600,000 distinct CDR3 sequences; 40% to 50% are singletons. The sample was blood. The source of these receptors is a woman aged 18-30 years in good health.

This clonotype was seen a handful of times. This chain joins TRBV12-3 or TRBV12-4 and TRBJ1-1, with D perhaps TRBD1 (6 bases). V dropped 6 bases and J dropped 3 bases, with 14 bases sitting between them. The CDR3 contains 14 residues. CDR3 region: CASRDSAGDTEAFF. For the CDR3, the DNA is TGTGCCAGCAGAGACAGCGCAGGGGACACTGAAGCTTTCTTT.

This clonotype was seen a few times. The chain employs TRBV27 and TRBJ2-1; 7 nucleotides match TRBD1. Trimming took 5 bases from V and 1 from J; bases not matched to a gene: 5. This CDR3 has 15 amino acids. Germline V gives CDR1 MNHEY, CDR2 SMNVEV (reference sequence). CDR3 sequence: CASSTTGKSYNEQFF. In DNA, the CDR3 is TGTGCCAGCAGTACGACAGGGAAATCCTACAATGAGCAGTTCTTC.

The chain joins TRBV10-3 to TRBJ2-1; 7 bases map to TRBD2. J gave up 4 bases and V 8 bases, and 2 bases lay outside the gene matches. The CDR3 has 12 residues. Germline loops: CDR1 ENHRY, CDR2 SYGVKD. Written as DNA, the CDR3 is TGTGCCATCTTAGCGGGTTACAATGAGCAGTTCTTC. The encoded protein is CAILAGYNEQFF.

V gene TRBV28 combines with J gene TRBJ1-5; 8 nucleotides match TRBD1. The CDR3 contains 16 residues. The ends lost 0 bases at V and 4 bases at J; junction bases unmatched: 5. Germline V gene sequence: CDR1 MDHEN, CDR2 SYDVKM. The DNA for the CDR3 is TGTGCCAGCAGTTTATGGGGGACAGGAGAGAATCAGCCCCAGCATTTT. Amino acids: CASSLWGTGENQPQHF. Variable domain in full (rest from reference TRBV28 and TRBJ1-5): DVKVTQSSRYLVKRTGEKVFLECVQDMDHENMFWYRQDPGLGLRLIYFSYDVKMKEKGDIPEGYSVSREKKERFSLILESASTNQTSMYLCASSLWGTGENQPQHFGDGTRLSIL.

This clonotype came up many times. The chain has TRBV3-1 and TRBJ2-3; the match to TRBD2 covers 9 bases. Germline V gene sequence: CDR1 LGHDT, CDR2 YNNKEL (reference sequence). The CDR3 has 15 amino acids. Trimming took 4 bases from V and 4 from J; bases not matched to a gene: 6. CDR3 nucleotides: TGTGCCAGCAGCCCGGAGAGACTAGCGGCAGATACGCAGTATTTT. It codes for CASSPERLAADTQYF.

The rearrangement uses TRBV27 and TRBJ2-5; a weak D match, TRBD1 (6 bases). The V gene's germline CDR1 is MNHEY and CDR2 SMNVEV (reference sequence). The V and J ends lost 0 bases and 1 base respectively, with 15 bases between them. The CDR3 covers 17 residues. In nucleotides, the CDR3 is TGTGCCAGCAGTTTATCTGGATTTGGGACACCCCAAGAGACCCAGTACTTC. This gives the protein CASSLSGFGTPQETQYF.

The chain employs TRBV20-1 and TRBJ2-3; 7 nucleotides line up with TRBD2. In germline, CDR1 is DFQATT, CDR2 SNEGSKA (reference sequence). The CDR3 loop spans 15 amino acids. After removal of 6 bases from V and 6 bases from J, the junction contained 15 bases not matched to a gene. The CDR3 sequence is CSAKTGTTNTDTQYF. The CDR3, as DNA: TGCAGTGCCAAAACCGGGACTACGAACACGGATACGCAGTATTTT.

This clonotype was detected a few times. The V and J genes are TRBV20-1 and TRBJ2-3; possibly TRBD1 for D (6 bases). Germline V CDR1 and CDR2: DFQATT, SNEGSKA (reference sequence). The CDR3 has 14 residues. The V end was cut by 0 bases, the J end by 5 bases, with 12 bases between. CDR3 bases: TGCAGTGCTAGAGATTGGACAGCTGGAGATACGCAGTATTTT. Translating it yields CSARDWTAGDTQYF.

This clonotype showed up just a few times. The CDR3 nucleotides read TGTGCCATCAGCACTAGCGGTAGCACAGATACGCAGTATTTT. This gives the protein CAISTSGSTDTQYF. This chain links TRBV10-3 with TRBJ2-3; TRBD2 matches 8 bases. From germline, CDR1 is ENHRY and CDR2 SYGVKD. This CDR3 spans 14 amino acids. J gave up 0 bases and V 6 bases, and 2 bases lay outside the gene matches.

The V call is TRBV6-6, the J call TRBJ2-7; D may be TRBD1 or TRBD2 (5 bases each). CDR1 and CDR2 from the germline V gene are MNHNY and SVGAGI (reference sequence). CDR3 length: 14 amino acids. Between the trimmed V and J ends, which lost 7 bases and 1 base, there was a span of 14 bases. The CDR3 nucleotides read TGTGCCAGCAAGCCTTCGGGGCTTTCCTACGAGCAGTACTTC. Residues: CASKPSGLSYEQYF.

This CDR3 is CASSSAETGSYEQYF. The CDR3, as DNA: TGTGCCAGCAGCTCAGCAGAGACAGGCTCCTACGAGCAGTACTTC. The chain recombines TRBV5-5 with TRBJ2-7, with D perhaps matching TRBD1 (6 bases). The CDR3 runs to 15 residues. Trimming pared 3 bases from V and 0 bases from J, leaving 13 bases between. Germline CDR1 and CDR2: SGHKS and YYEKEE (reference sequence).

V and J are TRBV4-1 and TRBJ2-1, with 10 bases identical to TRBD2. The ends lost 3 bases at V and 7 bases at J; junction bases unmatched: 9. The CDR3 is made up of 16 amino acids. Germline V CDR1 and CDR2: MGHRA, YSYEKL. The CDR3 sequence: CASSHRAGGLVNEQFF. The CDR3 DNA reads as TGCGCCAGCAGCCACAGAGCGGGAGGGCTGGTGAATGAGCAGTTCTTC.

Concerning this clonotype itself: Lacking the conserved final phenylalanine or tryptophan, this CDR3 likely reflects a read error. No DNA is shown, since the ends of the CDR3 on it are uncertain; the CDR3 is the one TCRdb lists. The rearrangement links TRBV5-1 to TRBJ2-6; the table's D call, TRBD1, has no DNA check behind it. The CDR3 has 16 residues if both end residues are counted. Germline CDR1 and CDR2: SGHRS and YFSETQ. The CDR3 region is CASSPGGVSGANVLTI.

The rearrangement uses TRBV27 and TRBJ2-1, with 9 nucleotides matching TRBD2. CDR3 length equals 14 residues. The J segment lost 4 bases and the V segment lost 4 bases, leaving 2 bases of the junction unmatched. In germline, CDR1 is MNHEY, CDR2 SMNVEV (reference sequence). The CDR3 region is CASSWREGYNEQFF. Here the CDR3 DNA reads TGTGCCAGCAGTTGGCGGGAGGGTTACAATGAGCAGTTCTTC.

This clonotype was counted a few times. This rearrangement joins TRBV27 to TRBJ2-7; perhaps TRBD2 as D (5 bases). Trimming stripped 4 bases from V and 7 bases from J, with 17 bases between. The CDR3 is made up of 14 amino acids. CDR1 MNHEY and CDR2 SMNVEV come from the germline V gene (reference sequence). The CDR3 DNA sequence: TGTGCCAGCAGTTCCCGACTACCCCACAATGAGCAGTACTTC. As protein: CASSSRLPHNEQYF.

This clonotype came up a few times. The chain carries TRBV28 and TRBJ1-2; 7 bases align to TRBD1. J gave up 2 bases and V 2 bases, and 5 bases lay outside the gene matches. The V gene's germline CDR1 is MDHEN and CDR2 SYDVKM. CDR3 size: 15 residues. DNA for the CDR3: TGTGCCAGCAGTTTACGCGCGACAGGGAACTATGGCTACACCTTC. The encoded protein is CASSLRATGNYGYTF.

The J gene is TRBJ1-5, the V gene TRBV9, with D uncertain. V lost 4 bases to trimming and J lost 10 bases, with 15 bases between them. Germline V lookup: CDR1 SGDLS, CDR2 YYNGEE. This CDR3 is 13 amino acids long. The CDR3 spells CASSPEVEHPQHF. DNA of the CDR3: TGTGCCAGCAGCCCCGAGGTCGAACACCCCCAGCATTTT.

This clonotype occurred a few times. This chain connects TRBV7-2 to TRBJ2-3; 7 nucleotides line up with TRBD2. The CDR3 spans 13 residues. V lost 4 bases, J lost 4 bases, and 2 bases stayed unmatched. CDR1 and CDR2 (germline): SGHTA, FQGNSA. CDR3 loop: CASSWTRPDTQYF. The CDR3 DNA is TGTGCCAGCAGCTGGACTAGGCCAGATACGCAGTATTTT.

The gene calls are TRBV4-1 and TRBJ2-7; 8 bases fit TRBD1. Germline lookup yields CDR1 MGHRA and CDR2 YSYEKL. Germline trimming cut 2 bases from V and 3 bases from J; bases unmatched to any gene: 6. This CDR3 spans 15 amino acids. DNA for the CDR3: TGCGCCAGCAGCCAACTTCAAACAGGGGGCTACGAGCAGTACTTC. It codes for CASSQLQTGGYEQYF.

This clonotype was seen more than once but under ten times. The chain has TRBV10-1 and TRBJ2-3; tentative D call: TRBD2 (5 bases). V dropped 3 bases and J dropped 2 bases, with 9 bases sitting between them. The CDR3 is 14 amino acids. Germline-derived CDR1 and CDR2 are WNHNN and SYGVQD (reference sequence). CDR3 sequence reads: CASSDRGLTDTQYF. In DNA, the CDR3 is TGCGCCAGCAGTGATCGGGGTCTCACAGATACGCAGTATTTT.

This clonotype was seen a single time. The chain has TRBV27 and TRBJ1-1, with D unresolved. V shed 6 bases and J shed 5 bases, with 13 bases lying between them. Per germline, CDR1 MNHEY and CDR2 SMNVEV (reference sequence). This CDR3 contains 13 residues. The CDR3 DNA follows: TGTGCCAGCAGGGACGGCCCGAGGACTGAAGCTTTCTTT. As protein: CASRDGPRTEAFF.

This clonotype was observed a handful of times. The chain links TRBV4-1 to TRBJ1-2, with 9 bases aligning to TRBD1. This CDR3 is built from 15 residues. V lost 4 bases and J lost 5; bases outside the gene matches: 8. Looked up from germline, CDR1 is MGHRA and CDR2 is YSYEKL. Here the CDR3 DNA reads TGCGCCAGCAGCCCACAAGACAGGGGGGGGTATGGCTACACCTTC. Translating it yields CASSPQDRGGYGYTF.

The chain employs TRBV4-1 and TRBJ1-6; no clear D gene. The CDR3 is 17 amino acids. V lost 0 bases and J lost 2, with 11 bases in between. The germline CDR1 and CDR2 sequences are MGHRA and YSYEKL. The CDR3 is CASSQEPPNTYNSPLHF. The CDR3 bases are TGCGCCAGCAGCCAAGAACCACCGAACACCTATAATTCACCCCTCCACTTT.

The chain links TRBV20-1 to TRBJ2-4; D is perhaps TRBD2 (6 bases). The J call is doubtful: the DNA matches TRBJ2-7 better. The CDR3 has 15 residues. CDR1 and CDR2 (germline): DFQATT, SNEGSKA (reference sequence). The CDR3 DNA reads as TGCAGTGCTAGAGCCACCGGGACTGGGACCTACGAGCAGTACTTC. It is translated as CSARATGTGTYEQYF.

This clonotype was detected only a few times. The rearrangement uses TRBV10-3 and TRBJ2-3; D remains ambiguous. The V and J ends lost 2 bases and 2 bases respectively, with 14 bases between them. The CDR3 has 16 residues. Germline CDR1 ENHRY, CDR2 SYGVKD. Written as DNA, the CDR3 is TGTGCCATCAGTGAGGGGCCCCTAATCAACACAGATACGCAGTATTTT. This translates into CAISEGPLINTDTQYF.

The chain uses TRBV7-2 and TRBJ2-7; 12 nucleotides align to TRBD1. Germline CDR1 and CDR2: SGHTA and FQGNSA. The CDR3 has 16 residues. J gave up 1 base and V 8 bases, and 9 bases lay outside the gene matches. The CDR3 DNA sequence: TGTGCCAGCCGTAGTCCGGGACAGGGGGCTTCCTACGAGCAGTACTTC. Amino acid sequence: CASRSPGQGASYEQYF.

The chain uses TRBV6-1 and TRBJ2-1; 13 bases fit TRBD2. V was clipped by 7 bases and J by 0 bases; unmatched bases: 6. Germline-derived CDR1 and CDR2 are MNHNS and SASEGT. This CDR3 has 17 residues. This CDR3 is CASTGLAGLSSYNEQFF. In nucleotides, the CDR3 is TGTGCCAGCACGGGACTAGCGGGGTTGAGCTCCTACAATGAGCAGTTCTTC.

The rearrangement uses TRBV6-1 and TRBJ1-2, with D possibly being TRBD1 (6 bases). The V and J ends lost 2 bases and 7 bases respectively, with 20 bases between them. There are 16 residues in the CDR3. From germline, CDR1 is MNHNS and CDR2 SASEGT. The CDR3 coding sequence is TGTGCCAGCAGTGAAAGGCAGGGACAATACGACGTTGGCTACACCTTC. This translates into CASSERQGQYDVGYTF.

The chain joins TRBV6-1 to TRBJ1-1; D unclear. Trimming removed 3 bases from V and 5 bases from J, with 10 bases in between. Per the germline V gene, CDR1 is MNHNS and CDR2 is SASEGT. The CDR3 runs 13 residues. CDR3 DNA sequence: TGTGCCAGCAGTGATGGAGGTCATACTGAAGCTTTCTTT. It is translated as CASSDGGHTEAFF.